A selection of T cell receptor beta chains follows, all from one sample in a study of blood T cell repertoires in COVID-19. Measured with immunoSEQ multiplex PCR; TCRdb has only the in-frame clones, and not every one. The sample has approximately 210,000 clones, around 94% seen once. Sequenced sample: peripheral blood. The receptor set was obtained from a man in his thirties or forties with COVID-19, enrolled during active disease. Each CDR3 is given without its conserved first and last residue.

j_call v_call cdr3_aa
TRBJ1-4 TRBV5-6 ASSLGQGNEKLF
TRBJ2-6 TRBV3-1/TRBV3-2 ASSQAGSGANVLT
TRBJ2-3 TRBV12-5 ASGLEAGGLDTQY
TRBJ1-3 TRBV5-1 ASSLAGAGNTIY
TRBJ2-3 TRBV9 ASSAMTGGADTQY
TRBJ2-2 TRBV4-2 ASSPPSGGNTGELF
TRBJ1-5 TRBV12-5 ASGLTPGWDNQPQH
TRBJ1-3 TRBV10-1 ASSRDSGNTIY
TRBJ2-4 TRBV2 ASRDQPGQGEVTKNIQY
TRBJ2-5 TRBV5-1 ASSPGDNPETQY
TRBJ2-5 TRBV4-1 ASSQVLRETQY
TRBJ2-7 TRBV15 ATSSPGTLDYEQY
TRBJ1-6 TRBV5-1 ASRGEDRGINSPLH
TRBJ2-2 TRBV7-6 ASSLQQGADTGELF
TRBJ1-6 TRBV9 ASSRTGGNSPLH
TRBJ2-2 TRBV6-5 ASRTGTNTGELF
TRBJ1-5 TRBV19 VCGEVSNQPQH
TRBJ2-7 TRBV27 ATRLGGDRGLEQY
TRBJ2-1 TRBV19 ASRSRSYNEQF
TRBJ2-7 TRBV6-2/TRBV6-3 ASSYSQLAGGSRTYEQY
TRBJ2-3 TRBV29-1 SALTAGTGATDTQY
TRBJ2-3 TRBV27 ASSLWASGGRPTDTQY
TRBJ2-5 TRBV19 ASSIEAGETQY
TRBJ2-3 TRBV5-1 ASSGSASGGPTDTQY
TRBJ1-5 TRBV7-9 ASSLAHRDQPQH